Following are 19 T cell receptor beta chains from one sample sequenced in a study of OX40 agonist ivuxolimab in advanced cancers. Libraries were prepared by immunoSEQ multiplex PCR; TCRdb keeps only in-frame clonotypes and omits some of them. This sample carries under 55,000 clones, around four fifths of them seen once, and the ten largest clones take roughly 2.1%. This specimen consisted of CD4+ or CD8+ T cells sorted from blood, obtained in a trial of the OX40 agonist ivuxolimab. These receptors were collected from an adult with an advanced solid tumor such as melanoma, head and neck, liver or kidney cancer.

CDR3 loop: CASRPRTAHYEQYF. The CDR3 bases are TGTGCCAGCAGACCGCGGACAGCTCACTACGAGCAGTACTTC. The chain employs TRBV27 and TRBJ2-7; tentative D call: TRBD1 (6 bases). This CDR3 is built from 14 residues. The V end was cut by 6 bases, the J end by 3 bases, with 15 bases between. Germline V gene sequence: CDR1 MNHEY, CDR2 SMNVEV (reference sequence).

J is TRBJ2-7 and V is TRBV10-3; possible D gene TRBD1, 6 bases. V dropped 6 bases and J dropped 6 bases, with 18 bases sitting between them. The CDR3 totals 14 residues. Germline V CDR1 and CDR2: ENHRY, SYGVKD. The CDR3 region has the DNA TGTGCCATCAGGACGTTGCAGGGGTCTACCGAGCAGTACTTC. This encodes CAIRTLQGSTEQYF.

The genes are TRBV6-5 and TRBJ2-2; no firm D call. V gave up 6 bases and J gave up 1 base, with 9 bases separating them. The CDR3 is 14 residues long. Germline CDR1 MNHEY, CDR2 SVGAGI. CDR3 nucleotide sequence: TGTGCCAGCAGCCGCGACGGGAACACCGGGGAGCTGTTTTTT. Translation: CASSRDGNTGELFF.

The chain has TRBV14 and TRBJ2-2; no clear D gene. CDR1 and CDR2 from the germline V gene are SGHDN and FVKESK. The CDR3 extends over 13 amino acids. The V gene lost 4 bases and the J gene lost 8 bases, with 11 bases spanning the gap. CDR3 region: CASSPLRPGELFF. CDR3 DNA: TGTGCCAGCAGCCCCCTCCGACCGGGGGAGCTGTTTTTT.

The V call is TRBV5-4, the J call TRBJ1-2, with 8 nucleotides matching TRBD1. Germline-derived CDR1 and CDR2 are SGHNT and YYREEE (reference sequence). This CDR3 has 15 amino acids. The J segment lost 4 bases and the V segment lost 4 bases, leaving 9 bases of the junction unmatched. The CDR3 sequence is CASSREPTGAYGYTF. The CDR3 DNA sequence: TGTGCCAGCAGCCGAGAGCCGACAGGGGCCTATGGCTACACCTTC.

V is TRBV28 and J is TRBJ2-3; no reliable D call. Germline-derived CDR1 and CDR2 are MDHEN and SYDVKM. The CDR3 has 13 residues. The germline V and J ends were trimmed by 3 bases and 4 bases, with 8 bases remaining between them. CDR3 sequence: CASSLAGADTQYF. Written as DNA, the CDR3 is TGTGCCAGCAGTTTGGCTGGCGCAGATACGCAGTATTTT.

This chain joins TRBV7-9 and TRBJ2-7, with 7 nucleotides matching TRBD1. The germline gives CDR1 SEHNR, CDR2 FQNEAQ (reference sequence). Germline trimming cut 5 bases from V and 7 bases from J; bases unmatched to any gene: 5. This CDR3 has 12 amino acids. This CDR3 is CASSPRGQEQYF. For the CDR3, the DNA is TGTGCCAGCAGCCCGAGGGGGCAGGAGCAGTACTTC.

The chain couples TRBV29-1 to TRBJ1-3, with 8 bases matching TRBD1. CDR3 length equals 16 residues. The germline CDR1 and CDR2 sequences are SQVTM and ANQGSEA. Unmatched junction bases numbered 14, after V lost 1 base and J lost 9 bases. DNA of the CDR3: TGCAGCGTTGAAGTAGGACAGGGAGGTCCATCGGGCACCATATATTTT. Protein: CSVEVGQGGPSGTIYF.

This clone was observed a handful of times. The chain's CDR3 is CASSRARPNTEAFF. In DNA form, the CDR3 reads TGTGCCAGCAGTAGGGCCCGCCCCAACACTGAAGCTTTCTTT. The chain couples TRBV2 to TRBJ1-1; D call uncertain. The CDR3 has 14 residues. CDR1 and CDR2 from the germline V gene are SNHLY and FYNNEI. Trimming stripped 5 bases from V and 2 bases from J, with 12 bases between. The variable domain in full, completed from reference TRBV2 and TRBJ1-1, reads EPEVTQTPSHQVTQMGQEVILRCVPISNHLYFYWYRQILGQKVEFLVSFYNNEISEKSEIFDDQFSVERPDGSNFTLKIRSTKLEDSAMYFCASSRARPNTEAFFGQGTRLTVV.

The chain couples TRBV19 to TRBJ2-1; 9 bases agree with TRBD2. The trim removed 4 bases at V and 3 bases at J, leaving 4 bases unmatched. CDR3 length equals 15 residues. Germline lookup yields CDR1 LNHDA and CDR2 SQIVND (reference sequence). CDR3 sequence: CASSTLAGIYNEQFF. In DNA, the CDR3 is TGTGCCAGTAGTACTCTAGCGGGGATCTACAATGAGCAGTTCTTC.

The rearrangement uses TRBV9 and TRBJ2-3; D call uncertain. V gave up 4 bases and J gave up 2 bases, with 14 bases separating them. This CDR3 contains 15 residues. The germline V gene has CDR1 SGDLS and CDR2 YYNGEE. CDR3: CASSPGWRITDTQYF. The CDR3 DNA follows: TGTGCCAGCAGCCCCGGCTGGCGGATCACAGATACGCAGTATTTT.

CDR3 residues: CASSLRAVTAGELFF. The DNA for the CDR3 is TGTGCCAGCAGCTTAAGGGCGGTAACGGCCGGGGAGCTGTTTTTT. This chain links TRBV7-3 with TRBJ2-2; D remains ambiguous. Trimming removed 1 base from V and 6 bases from J, with 12 bases in between. CDR1 is SGHTA, CDR2 FQGTGA, per germline. The CDR3 has 15 amino acids.

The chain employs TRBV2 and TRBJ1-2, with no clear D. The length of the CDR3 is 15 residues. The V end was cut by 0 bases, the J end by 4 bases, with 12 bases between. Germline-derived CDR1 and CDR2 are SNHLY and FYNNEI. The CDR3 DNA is TGTGCCAGCAGTGAAGCAGGTACCAGCCTCTATGGCTACACCTTC. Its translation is CASSEAGTSLYGYTF.

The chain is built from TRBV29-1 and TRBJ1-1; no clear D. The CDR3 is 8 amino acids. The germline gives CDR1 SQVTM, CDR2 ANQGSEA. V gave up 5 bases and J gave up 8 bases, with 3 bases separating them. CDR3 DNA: TGCAGCGTTTCAGAAGCTTTCTTT. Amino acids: CSVSEAFF.

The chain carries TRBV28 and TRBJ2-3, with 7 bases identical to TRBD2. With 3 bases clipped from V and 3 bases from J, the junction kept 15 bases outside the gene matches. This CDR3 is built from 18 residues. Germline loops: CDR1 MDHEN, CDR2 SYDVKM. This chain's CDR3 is CASSFNPRRREKTDTQYF. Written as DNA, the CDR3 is TGTGCCAGCAGTTTCAATCCTCGAAGGCGGGAGAAGACAGATACGCAGTATTTT.

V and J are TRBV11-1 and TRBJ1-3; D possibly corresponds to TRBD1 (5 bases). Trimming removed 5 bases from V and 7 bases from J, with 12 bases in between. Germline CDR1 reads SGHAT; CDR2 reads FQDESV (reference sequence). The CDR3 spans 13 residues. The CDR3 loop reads CASSGREKNTIYF. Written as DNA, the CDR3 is TGTGCCAGCAGCGGCAGGGAAAAGAACACCATATATTTT.

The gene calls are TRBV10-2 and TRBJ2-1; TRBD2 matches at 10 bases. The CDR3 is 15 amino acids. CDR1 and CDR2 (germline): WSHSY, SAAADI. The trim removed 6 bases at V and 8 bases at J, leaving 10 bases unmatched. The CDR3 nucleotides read TGCGCCAGCAGCGACGGAGCGGGGGGGCCCCATGAGCAGTTCTTC. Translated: CASSDGAGGPHEQFF.

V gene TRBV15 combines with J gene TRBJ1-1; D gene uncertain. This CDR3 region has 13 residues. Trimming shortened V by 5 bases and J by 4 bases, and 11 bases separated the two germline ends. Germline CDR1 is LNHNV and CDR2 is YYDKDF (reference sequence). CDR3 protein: CATSGPIGTEAFF. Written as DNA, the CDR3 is TGTGCCACCAGCGGACCCATTGGCACTGAAGCTTTCTTT.

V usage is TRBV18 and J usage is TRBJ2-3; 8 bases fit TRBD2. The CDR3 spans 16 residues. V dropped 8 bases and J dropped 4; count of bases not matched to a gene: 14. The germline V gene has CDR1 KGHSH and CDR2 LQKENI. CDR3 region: CASRDGIAGLADTQYF. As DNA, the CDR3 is TGTGCCAGCCGGGATGGGATAGCGGGATTGGCAGATACGCAGTATTTT. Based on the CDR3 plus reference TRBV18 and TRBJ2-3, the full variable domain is NAGVMQNPRHLVRRRGQEARLRCSPMKGHSHVYWYRQLPEEGLKFMVYLQKENIIDESGMPKERFSAEFPKEGPSILRIQQVVRGDSAAYFCASRDGIAGLADTQYFGPGTRLTVL.